Listed below are T cell receptor beta chains from one sample, sequenced in a study of T cells after yellow fever vaccination. TCRdb called the 5' RACE reads again in MiXCR, with one record for every CDR3 protein. Of roughly 340,000 distinct CDR3 sequences listed, 8.7% are singletons. This specimen consisted of PBMCs, obtained on the day of the first yellow fever vaccination. Receptor source: a man younger than 30 who received the YFV17D yellow fever vaccine. The CDR3 runs from the conserved cysteine through the conserved F or W. The order of the fields is CDR3 DNA, CDR3 protein, clone size, V gene, D gene, J gene. The D gene is left open where the match is weak. Only part of the rows carry a size: once, few, many, or a class if the clone is expanded.

TGTGCCAGCAGCCAGGGGGATGGCGGGGCCCTGGGGGATACGCAGTATTTT CASSQGDGGALGDTQYF NA TRBV4-2 NA TRBJ2-3
TGTGCCACCAGCAGCGACAGGGCTCGTGGCACTGAAGCTTTCTTT CATSSDRARGTEAFF few TRBV15 TRBD1 TRBJ1-1
TGTGCCAGCAGCAAGACTAGCGGGAGCACAGATACGCAGTATTTT CASSKTSGSTDTQYF few TRBV3-1 TRBD2 TRBJ2-3
TGTGCCAGCAGCTTAATACCCAGCTCCTACGAGCAGTACTTC CASSLIPSSYEQYF many TRBV11-2 NA TRBJ2-7
TGCGCCAGCAGCCAAGGGCCGGGACCCCAAGCAGATACGCAGTATTTT CASSQGPGPQADTQYF few TRBV4-1 NA TRBJ2-3
TGTGCCAGCACCGGGAGACTAGCGGGGGGGTACAATGAGCAGTTCTTC CASTGRLAGGYNEQFF few TRBV2 TRBD2 TRBJ2-1
TGTGCCAGCAGTTCAGGCCTGATGAACACTGAAGCTTTCTTT CASSSGLMNTEAFF NA TRBV12-3/TRBV12-4 NA TRBJ1-1
TGTGCCAGCAGACCCCGACAGGGGACGAACACTGAAGCTTTCTTT CASRPRQGTNTEAFF NA TRBV7-2 TRBD1 TRBJ1-1
TGTGCCACCAGGTCGCGGGTAGGGGCTGAAGCTTTCTTT CATRSRVGAEAFF many TRBV24-1 NA TRBJ1-1
TGTGCCAGCAGTTACGGGAACACTGAAGCTTTCTTT CASSYGNTEAFF many TRBV7-9 NA TRBJ1-1
TGCGCCAGCGCTATAAAAGGGGGGCGTTTCACCGGGGAGCTGTTTTTT CASAIKGGRFTGELFF NA TRBV4-1 NA TRBJ2-2
TGTGCCAGCAGTTTAGCGCTTCCAGAGACCCAGTACTTC CASSLALPETQYF NA TRBV12-3/TRBV12-4 NA TRBJ2-5
TGTGCCAGCAACAAAGCTACCTATAATTCACCCCTCCACTTT CASNKATYNSPLHF NA TRBV7-2 NA TRBJ1-6
TGTGCCAGCACCGACGACGGCGACTATGGCTACACCTTC CASTDDGDYGYTF NA TRBV7-2 NA TRBJ1-2
TGCAGCGTTGCCCGGGGGCTAGACTATGGCTACACCTTC CSVARGLDYGYTF NA TRBV29-1 NA TRBJ1-2
TGTGCCAGCAGCCATTTAGAGGACAGGGCCACAGATACGCAGTATTTT CASSHLEDRATDTQYF NA TRBV7-9 TRBD1 TRBJ2-3
TGCGCCAGCAGCCAAGATGGGCTACATTCCTACGAGCAGTACTTC CASSQDGLHSYEQYF few TRBV4-3 NA TRBJ2-7
TGTGCCAGCAGCCTCTTCGGACCGGCCAATGAGCAGTTCTTC CASSLFGPANEQFF few TRBV7-9 NA TRBJ2-1